The rows below give T cell receptor beta chains drawn from one sample of a study of cytomegalovirus exposure and HLA in healthy donors. Measured with immunoSEQ multiplex PCR; TCRdb has only the in-frame clones, and not every one. The sample gives some 170,000 clones, around 83% of which show up once; over 0.85% is in the top ten. The source material was PBMCs. These receptors all stem from a girl aged 2 to 9 in good health and CMV-seropositive. CDR3s include the opening cysteine and the closing phenylalanine or tryptophan. D genes are given only for firm matches. Only some rows state a clone size, as once, few, many or a class for expanded clones.

TRBD2	TRBV5-4	-	TRBJ2-5	TGTGCCAGCAGCCGCGGACTAGCGGGAGAACGAGAGACCCAGTACTTC	CASSRGLAGERETQYF
-	TRBV19	few	TRBJ2-5	TGTGCCAGTAGTATGGTAACAGACCAAGAGACCCAGTACTTC	CASSMVTDQETQYF
-	TRBV7-9	-	TRBJ2-5	TGTGCCAGCGGCGGTCAAGAGACCCAGTACTTC	CASGGQETQYF
TRBD2	TRBV12-5	-	TRBJ2-1	TGTGCTAGTGGTTTAAGCGGGAGGGGAAAAGATGAGCAGTTCTTC	CASGLSGRGKDEQFF
-	TRBV5-6	-	TRBJ1-5	TGTGCCAGCAGCCTTGGGACAAGGGATCAGCCCCAGCATTTT	CASSLGTRDQPQHF
-	TRBV5-1	-	TRBJ2-7	TGCGCCAGCCTCGGGACACGGGGCGAGCAGTACTTC	CASLGTRGEQYF
TRBD1	TRBV5-1	once	TRBJ1-1	TGCGCCAGCAGCACGGACAGGGGCCGGAACACTGAAGCTTTCTTT	CASSTDRGRNTEAFF
TRBD1	TRBV13	-	TRBJ2-1	TGTGCCAGCAGCTTCCGACAGGGGCAGTTCTTC	CASSFRQGQFF
-	TRBV28	-	TRBJ1-1	TGTGCCAGCCTTCTCGGGGGGGCCGACACTGAAGCTTTCTTT	CASLLGGADTEAFF
-	TRBV7-9	-	TRBJ1-2	TGTGCCATTACTCCCGGGGTCTCGGCTTCTAGTGGCTACACCTTC	CAITPGVSASSGYTF
-	TRBV15	-	TRBJ2-3	TGTGCCACCAAGACAGATCTTTCGACAGATACGCAGTATTTT	CATKTDLSTDTQYF
-	TRBV6-4	-	TRBJ2-3	TGTGCCAGCAGTGACTTACAGGGAGATACGCAGTATTTT	CASSDLQGDTQYF
-	TRBV30	few	TRBJ1-3	TGTGCCTGGGGACAGTCTTCTGGAAACACCATATATTTT	CAWGQSSGNTIYF
-	TRBV6-1	-	TRBJ2-3	TGTGCCAGCAGTGAGGCTAGCACAGATACGCAGTATTTT	CASSEASTDTQYF
-	TRBV28	-	TRBJ1-1	TGTGCCAGCAGCCTTGGGGGGGCCCTTGGCACTGAAGCTTTCTTT	CASSLGGALGTEAFF
TRBD2	TRBV2	once	TRBJ2-3	TGTGCCAGCAGTCTCGGGACTAGCGGGTACGATACGCAGTATTTT	CASSLGTSGYDTQYF
TRBD1	TRBV30	few	TRBJ2-2	TGTGCCTGGAAAGCGTGGACAGGGGATTCCGGGGAGCTGTTTTTT	CAWKAWTGDSGELFF
TRBD2	TRBV15	-	TRBJ2-1	TGTGCCACCAGCATCGGCGGGAGCTCCTACAATGAGCAGTTCTTC	CATSIGGSSYNEQFF
TRBD1	TRBV5-4	-	TRBJ2-5	TGTGCCAGCAGCTTCCGCAGGGGGGAGACCCAGTACTTC	CASSFRRGETQYF
-	TRBV5-1	few	TRBJ1-2	TGCGCCAGCAGCTTAGGGGCAGGGGTCTCCCTCTATGGCTACACCTTC	CASSLGAGVSLYGYTF
-	TRBV5-1	-	TRBJ2-2	TGCGCCAGCAGCTCGAAAGCAGGTTTCTCGAACACCGGGGAGCTGTTTTTT	CASSSKAGFSNTGELFF
-	TRBV19	-	TRBJ1-2	TGTGCCAGTATGGCGGAGCCAGGGATTGTGAAAAGACCTAACTATGGCTACACCTTC	CASMAEPGIVKRPNYGYTF
TRBD2	TRBV29-1	-	TRBJ2-1	TGCAGCGTTTGTCCAACCGGGACTAGGGATAACAATGAGCAGTTCTTC	CSVCPTGTRDNNEQFF
TRBD2	TRBV7-9	-	TRBJ2-3	TGTGCCAGCAGCCATAACCGGGGACTAAGACCTAGCACAGATACGCAGTATTTT	CASSHNRGLRPSTDTQYF
TRBD1	TRBV4-2	-	TRBJ2-3	TGTGCCAGCAGCCAAGACACTGAGGGACAGGGCACAGATACGCAGTATTTT	CASSQDTEGQGTDTQYF
TRBD1	TRBV28	few	TRBJ1-2	TGTGCCAGCAGTTTTGGGACAGATGGCTACACCTTC	CASSFGTDGYTF
-	TRBV6-4	few	TRBJ2-2	TGTGCCAGCAGTGAAAGCGACACCGGGGAGCTGTTTTTT	CASSESDTGELFF
TRBD1	TRBV28	-	TRBJ1-3	TGTGCCAGCAGTCTCCCTTTTATATACCCGACAGGGGGAAACACCATATATTTT	CASSLPFIYPTGGNTIYF
-	TRBV4-1	few	TRBJ2-3	TGCGCCAGCAGCCAAGGGGGGCGAAATACGCAGTATTTT	CASSQGGRNTQYF
-	TRBV9	-	TRBJ2-1	TGTGCCAGCAGTGCGGGCCGGGTCACCTACAATGAGCAGTTCTTC	CASSAGRVTYNEQFF
-	TRBV9	-	TRBJ1-1	TGTGCCAGCAGCGTAGTAAGGAGGGCAGCCACTGAAGCTTTCTTT	CASSVVRRAATEAFF
-	TRBV6-5	-	TRBJ1-5	TGTGCCAGCAGTACGACCGGGGGTCAGCCCCAGCATTTT	CASSTTGGQPQHF
TRBD2	TRBV5-1	-	TRBJ2-5	TGCGCCAGCAGCCGCCTAGCGGGAGGCGGGGAGACCCAGTACTTC	CASSRLAGGGETQYF
TRBD2	TRBV19	few	TRBJ2-1	TGTGCCAGTAGTTGGACTAGCGGGAGGGCACGGTACAATGAGCAGTTCTTC	CASSWTSGRARYNEQFF
TRBD1	TRBV19	-	TRBJ2-7	TGTGCCAGTAGTTGGGGACAGGCAACCTCCTACGAGCAGTACTTC	CASSWGQATSYEQYF
-	TRBV28	-	TRBJ2-1	TGTGCCAGCAGTGCACCCCGACAGTTTCTTACCAATGAGCAGTTCTTC	CASSAPRQFLTNEQFF
TRBD1	TRBV5-1	-	TRBJ1-2	TGCGCCAGCAGCTTAGGGACAGGGGTTTATGGCTACACCTTC	CASSLGTGVYGYTF
-	TRBV25-1	few	TRBJ2-2	TGTGCCAGCAGTGAAGCGGGGTTGGAGACCGGGGAGCTGTTTTTT	CASSEAGLETGELFF
TRBD1	TRBV4-1	-	TRBJ1-1	TGCGCCAGCAGCCACCGCGACAGGGGGCGTGTTGAAGCTTTCTTT	CASSHRDRGRVEAFF
TRBD2	TRBV15	-	TRBJ2-1	TGTGCCACCAGCAGAGGCCCTCCGCAGGGACTATACAATGAGCAGTTCTTC	CATSRGPPQGLYNEQFF
-	TRBV29-1	-	TRBJ1-2	TGCAGCGTCGGACAGCCCTCGAGGGGCTACACCTTC	CSVGQPSRGYTF
-	TRBV7-9	-	TRBJ1-5	TGTGCCAGCAGCGATTCAAGCTCAAATCAGCCCCAGCATTTT	CASSDSSSNQPQHF
-	TRBV5-1	-	TRBJ2-5	TGCGCCAGCAGCTTGGTTTTCCGGGGCCAAGAGACCCAGTACTTC	CASSLVFRGQETQYF
TRBD1	TRBV27	-	TRBJ1-1	TGTGCCAGCAGTTTATCAGGGGGCGCTAGGGAAGCTTTCTTT	CASSLSGGAREAFF
-	TRBV30	few	TRBJ1-4	TGTGCCTGGAGTGTACTTGGGGGGGAGCATGAAAAACTGTTTTTT	CAWSVLGGEHEKLFF
-	TRBV9	-	TRBJ1-2	TGTGCCAGCAGCGCACTAACAGGGCCCAATGGCTACACCTTC	CASSALTGPNGYTF
TRBD2	TRBV2	-	TRBJ2-7	TGTGCCAGCAGTGAGGGACTAGCGGCCAACTCCTACGAGCAGTACTTC	CASSEGLAANSYEQYF
-	TRBV30	-	TRBJ2-1	TGTGCCTGGAGGGCATTTTACAATGAGCAGTTCTTC	CAWRAFYNEQFF
TRBD2	TRBV7-9	-	TRBJ2-1	TGTGCCAGCAGCTTAGAGCGACTAGCGGGAGTTAGAAATGAGCAGTTCTTC	CASSLERLAGVRNEQFF
-	TRBV18	-	TRBJ1-2	TGTGCCAGCTCACCACCGGCAGGGGTCGATGGCTACACCTTC	CASSPPAGVDGYTF
-	TRBV20-1	-	TRBJ1-4	TGCAGTGCTAGGCACGGTGAAAAACTGTTTTTT	CSARHGEKLFF
TRBD2	TRBV29-1	-	TRBJ2-7	TGCAGCGTCCCCGGACTAGCGGGCGAGCAGTACTTC	CSVPGLAGEQYF
-	TRBV5-4	few	TRBJ2-5	TGTGCCAGCAGCTTGGCAGGGGAGACCCAGTACTTC	CASSLAGETQYF
-	TRBV23-1	few	TRBJ2-3	TGCGCCAGCACGTACACAGATACGCAGTATTTT	CASTYTDTQYF
TRBD1	TRBV6-5	-	TRBJ1-2	TGTGCCAGCAGCCGGACAGGGGCTGGCGGCTACACCTTC	CASSRTGAGGYTF
TRBD2	TRBV5-1	-	TRBJ2-1	TGCGCCAGCAGCTGGGGTGGGACTAGCCCTCACAATGAGCAGTTCTTC	CASSWGGTSPHNEQFF
-	TRBV28	-	TRBJ2-1	TGTGCCAGCAGCCCGATTAGCTTAGACAATGAGCAGTTCTTC	CASSPISLDNEQFF